The 29 T cell receptor beta chains below come from one sample, sequenced in a study of shared clonotypes between healthy human individuals. The protocol was immunoSEQ multiplex PCR, while the TCRdb copy is restricted to in-frame clones and leaves out a portion. The sample lists 2,500,000 or so clones, about 90% seen once, with around 0.38% in the top ten. The sequenced sample consisted of naive CD4+ T cells from PBMCs. Subset in this sample: CD45RA+ positively selected. The receptors were sampled from a man aged 18-30 years in good health. Some clones in this sample may be carry-over from other donors' samples.

This sequence joins TRBV5-4 and TRBJ1-2, with D hard to call. The V gene lost 0 bases and the J gene lost 1 base, with 7 bases spanning the gap. The CDR3 is 14 residues long. The germline gives CDR1 SGHNT, CDR2 YYREEE (reference sequence). CDR3 nucleotide sequence: TGTGCCAGCAGCTTGGTAGCCGATAACTATGGCTACACCTTC. Translated, it gives CASSLVADNYGYTF. The full variable domain, rest sourced from reference TRBV5-4 and TRBJ1-2, is ETGVTQSPTHLIKTRGQQVTLRCSSQSGHNTVSWYQQALGQGPQFIFQYYREEENGRGNFPPRFSGLQFPNYSSELNVNALELDDSALYLCASSLVADNYGYTFGSGTRLTVV.

The CDR3 DNA follows: TGTGCCAGCAGCCGTTCTAATGAGCAGTTCTTC. Its protein is CASSRSNEQFF. The J gene is TRBJ2-1, the V gene TRBV11-2; no clear D. Germline V gives CDR1 SGHAT, CDR2 FQNNGV. V was trimmed by 5 bases and J by 7 bases, leaving 6 bases between them. The CDR3 consists of 11 residues.

V is TRBV28 and J is TRBJ1-2, with 9 nucleotides matching TRBD1. J lost 4 bases, V lost 2 bases, and 8 bases had no gene match. Germline V gives CDR1 MDHEN, CDR2 SYDVKM. This CDR3 is built from 16 residues. CDR3 nucleotides: TGTGCCAGCAGTTTAATATTACAGGGGGCGTTCTATGGCTACACCTTC. This codes for CASSLILQGAFYGYTF.

V and J are TRBV7-9 and TRBJ2-3; 7 bases agree with TRBD2. Germline CDR1 and CDR2: SEHNR and FQNEAQ (reference sequence). The CDR3 length is 15 residues. V trimming: 5 bases; J trimming: 3 bases; junction bases outside the gene matches: 8. CDR3 nucleotide sequence: TGTGCCAGCAGCCCGGGACTAAAGGGGACAGATACGCAGTATTTT. This translates into CASSPGLKGTDTQYF. Full variable domain (outside the CDR3, taken from reference TRBV7-9 and TRBJ2-3): DTGVSQNPRHKITKRGQNVTFRCDPISEHNRLYWYRQTLGQGPEFLTYFQNEAQLEKSRLLSDRFSAERPKGSFSTLEIQRTEQGDSAMYLCASSPGLKGTDTQYFGPGTRLTVL.

This clone showed up just a few times. The chain recombines TRBV16 with TRBJ1-2, with 8 bases fitting TRBD1. This CDR3 contains 13 residues. Germline V gene sequence: CDR1 KGHSY, CDR2 FQNENV. Losses at the gene ends were 4 bases for V and 10 bases for J; bases not matched to a gene: 8. CDR3 coding DNA: TGTGCCAGCAGCCTCGGACAGGGAAGGTACTACACCTTC. Its translation: CASSLGQGRYYTF.

V gene TRBV7-8 combines with J gene TRBJ2-2; 10 positions agree with TRBD1. This CDR3 has 15 amino acids. In germline, CDR1 is SGHVS, CDR2 FQNEAQ. J gave up 3 bases and V 5 bases, and 3 bases lay outside the gene matches. The DNA for the CDR3 is TGTGCCAGCAGCGTGACAGGGGGCTACACCGGGGAGCTGTTTTTT. This translates into CASSVTGGYTGELFF.

The rearrangement links TRBV7-3 to TRBJ1-1; TRBD1 is a possible D gene (5 bases). V shed 5 bases and J shed 7 bases, with 17 bases lying between them. This CDR3 is built from 14 residues. CDR1 and CDR2 from the germline V gene are SGHTA and FQGTGA. Here the CDR3 reads CASSVGAPGIEAFF. CDR3 bases: TGTGCCAGCAGCGTTGGGGCTCCGGGCATTGAAGCTTTCTTT.

This clone was counted once. The V call is TRBV27, the J call TRBJ1-2; the D gene is possibly TRBD1 (5 bases). Germline values: CDR1 MNHEY, CDR2 SMNVEV (reference sequence). CDR3 size: 14 residues. V lost 2 bases and J lost 4, with 11 bases in between. This chain's CDR3 is CASSLKGLGYGYTF. DNA of the CDR3: TGTGCCAGCAGTTTAAAGGGGTTGGGCTATGGCTACACCTTC.

The chain is built from TRBV2 and TRBJ2-3; D is uncertain. CDR1 is SNHLY and CDR2 is FYNNEI in the germline V gene. The CDR3 totals 12 residues. V lost 5 bases, J lost 3 bases, and 6 bases lay in between. This chain's CDR3 is CASSFGTDTQYF. The CDR3 DNA sequence: TGTGCCAGCAGTTTTGGTACAGATACGCAGTATTTT.

This rearrangement joins TRBV4-3 to TRBJ1-1; D gene unclear. The CDR3 totals 15 residues. CDR1 LGHNA and CDR2 YSLEER come from the germline V gene. With 0 bases removed from V and 3 bases from J, the gap between germline ends came to 11 bases. CDR3 in DNA: TGCGCCAGCAGCCAAGATCCAGAAGGGTACACTGAAGCTTTCTTT. Protein sequence: CASSQDPEGYTEAFF.

This rearrangement joins TRBV10-2 to TRBJ2-1; TRBD2 might be the D (5 bases). Germline assignment: CDR1 WSHSY and CDR2 SAAADI. This CDR3 is 14 amino acids long. V was pared by 2 bases and J by 8 bases, with 13 bases between. The CDR3 spells CASSEMLAVDEQFF. The CDR3 nucleotides read TGCGCCAGCAGTGAGATGCTAGCTGTGGATGAGCAGTTCTTC.

This clone came up once. This same CDR3 is encoded by further DNA sequences in the sample. This chain links TRBV5-4 with TRBJ1-4, with D possibly TRBD1 on 5 matching bases. CDR1 is SGHNT, CDR2 YYREEE, per germline (reference sequence). The CDR3 is 14 amino acids. Trimming left V 0 bases short and J 8 bases short, with 11 bases between. The DNA of the CDR3 is TGTGCCAGCAGCTTGGGGCAGGGAGGAGAAAAACTGTTTTTT. Translation: CASSLGQGGEKLFF.

The chain recombines TRBV5-5 with TRBJ1-1; unclear D gene. Per the germline V gene, CDR1 is SGHKS and CDR2 is YYEKEE (reference sequence). This CDR3 has 12 amino acids. V lost 4 bases to trimming and J lost 9 bases, with 13 bases between them. The CDR3: CASSPRIDQAFF. CDR3 sequence (DNA): TGTGCCAGCAGCCCCCGGATCGATCAAGCTTTCTTT.

Regarding this clone: A read error may account for a junction end that differs from germline. This chain joins TRBV29-1 and TRBJ1-1; D is unresolved. The CDR3 consists of 13 residues. CDR1 is SQVTM, CDR2 ANQGSEA, per germline. CDR3 in DNA: TGCAGCGTTGAACTACCTTTGTCCACTAAAGCTTTCTTT. It translates to CSVELPLSTKAFF.

A word on this clone: Other nucleotide sequences in the sample specify the same CDR3. The V gene is TRBV20-1, the J gene TRBJ2-7; TRBD1 matches 7 bases. Unmatched junction bases numbered 0, after V lost 3 bases and J lost 7 bases. The germline gives CDR1 DFQATT, CDR2 SNEGSKA (reference sequence). The length of the CDR3 is 10 residues. The CDR3 protein is CSARDREQYF. DNA of the CDR3: TGCAGTGCTAGGGACAGGGAGCAGTACTTC.

This chain uses TRBV10-3 with TRBJ2-1; 11 bases are shared with TRBD2. Germline CDR1 reads ENHRY; CDR2 reads SYGVKD. The V gene end was trimmed by 5 bases and the J gene end by 1 base; junction bases not matched to a gene: 10. This CDR3 contains 18 residues. The CDR3 bases are TGTGCCATCAGTTCACTAGCGGGAGACTCTGGTTCCTACAATGAGCAGTTCTTC. The encoded protein is CAISSLAGDSGSYNEQFF.

The V and J genes are TRBV18 and TRBJ1-2, with D uncertain. This CDR3 contains 14 residues. Germline V CDR1 and CDR2: KGHSH, LQKENI. Between the trimmed V and J ends, which lost 0 bases and 10 bases, there was a span of 15 bases. This CDR3 reads CASSPPSYGVDYTF. In DNA form, the CDR3 reads TGTGCCAGCTCACCACCGTCGTACGGGGTTGACTACACCTTC. The variable domain in full, completed from reference TRBV18 and TRBJ1-2, reads NAGVMQNPRHLVRRRGQEARLRCSPMKGHSHVYWYRQLPEEGLKFMVYLQKENIIDESGMPKERFSAEFPKEGPSILRIQQVVRGDSAAYFCASSPPSYGVDYTFGSGTRLTVV.

The chain couples TRBV4-3 to TRBJ2-5; D not certain. The V end was cut by 1 base, the J end by 1 base, with 4 bases between. The CDR3 runs 13 residues. Germline V gene data show CDR1 as LGHNA and CDR2 as YSLEER. CDR3 nucleotide sequence: TGCGCCAGCAGCCAAGGCAGCCAAGAGACCCAGTACTTC. Its protein product is CASSQGSQETQYF.

This clone has more than one count but fewer than ten. A read error may produce the germline difference seen at one junction end. The chain joins TRBV7-9 to TRBJ1-4, with 9 bases aligning to TRBD1. This CDR3 has 13 amino acids. Germline V CDR1 and CDR2: SEHNR, FQNEAQ (reference sequence). The CDR3: CASRDRDNDKLFF. The CDR3 coding sequence is TGTGCCAGCCGGGACAGGGACAATGACAAACTGTTTTTT.

The sample holds a few counts of this clone. This chain joins TRBV9 and TRBJ1-3; possibly TRBD1 for D (6 bases). Trimming removed 3 bases at V and 5 bases at J, with 12 bases between. Looked up from germline, CDR1 is SGDLS and CDR2 is YYNGEE. The CDR3 extends over 14 amino acids. CDR3 nucleotides: TGTGCCAGCAGCGGACAGGTCTCCAGAAACACCATATATTTT. This gives the protein CASSGQVSRNTIYF.

This clone was seen only once. This chain joins TRBV28 and TRBJ1-2; D perhaps matches TRBD1 (6 bases). There are 13 residues in the CDR3. The germline CDR1 and CDR2 sequences are MDHEN and SYDVKM. V gave up 6 bases and J gave up 7 bases, with 15 bases separating them. The CDR3, as DNA: TGTGCCAGCAGGGCTACAGGGAGGGCTGGCTACACCTTC. Translated: CASRATGRAGYTF.

The V gene is TRBV7-9, the J gene TRBJ2-3, with TRBD2 matching 7 bases. Unmatched junction bases numbered 5, after V lost 3 bases and J lost 5 bases. In germline, CDR1 is SEHNR, CDR2 FQNEAQ (reference sequence). The CDR3 covers 14 residues. CDR3 in amino acids: CASSLSGAGDTQYF. Written as DNA, the CDR3 is TGTGCCAGCAGCTTGAGCGGGGCGGGAGATACGCAGTATTTT.

The CDR3 loop is CASSLKSGQGATKNIQYF. The CDR3 DNA is TGTGCCAGCAGTTTAAAGTCAGGACAGGGGGCAACCAAAAACATTCAGTACTTC. The rearrangement joins TRBV27 to TRBJ2-4, with TRBD1 matching 11 bases. CDR3 length equals 18 residues. The ends lost 2 bases at V and 2 bases at J; junction bases unmatched: 8. Germline assignment: CDR1 MNHEY and CDR2 SMNVEV (reference sequence).

The V and J genes are TRBV11-2 and TRBJ2-7, with D tentatively TRBD2 (6 bases). V lost 5 bases, J lost 2 bases, and 13 bases lay in between. CDR1 and CDR2 from the germline V gene are SGHAT and FQNNGV. The CDR3 consists of 14 residues. CDR3 loop: CASSPARGPYEQYF. CDR3 bases: TGTGCCAGCAGCCCAGCGCGGGGTCCCTACGAGCAGTACTTC.

About this clone itself: Without the conserved terminal phenylalanine or tryptophan, this CDR3 likely stems from a read error. The limits of the CDR3 on the DNA are not certain, so only TCRdb's listed CDR3 is given. CDR3 sequence reads: CASSAPTRAYLS. The chain employs TRBV5-1 and TRBJ2-7; the table names TRBD2, a call not compared with the DNA. The CDR3 length equals 12 residues, ends included. Germline V lookup: CDR1 SGHRS, CDR2 YFSETQ.

This clone showed up just once. The chain combines TRBV14 with TRBJ2-3; D is uncertain. The CDR3 spans 11 residues. Trimming stripped 4 bases from V and 8 bases from J, with 7 bases between. CDR1 is SGHDN, CDR2 FVKESK, per germline. CDR3 in amino acids: CASSLAGTQYF. The CDR3 DNA sequence: TGTGCCAGCAGCCTCGCTGGTACGCAGTATTTT.

V and J are TRBV19 and TRBJ1-5; the D gene is possibly TRBD1 (5 bases). Germline V gene sequence: CDR1 LNHDA, CDR2 SQIVND (reference sequence). The CDR3 is 15 amino acids. V was pared by 1 base and J by 4 bases, with 11 bases between. The CDR3 DNA is TGTGCCAGTAGTATAGTCGACAGTGTGAATCAGCCCCAGCATTTT. Translating gives CASSIVDSVNQPQHF.

The chain couples TRBV11-2 to TRBJ2-5; D is unclear. Trimming stripped 2 bases from V and 2 bases from J, with 9 bases between. In germline, CDR1 is SGHAT, CDR2 FQNNGV. This CDR3 has 14 residues. Here the CDR3 DNA reads TGTGCCAGCAGCTTAATTCTAGTTCAAGAGACCCAGTACTTC. Protein sequence: CASSLILVQETQYF.

The J gene is TRBJ1-4, the V gene TRBV4-1; no firm D call. CDR1 and CDR2 from the germline V gene are MGHRA and YSYEKL. Trimming took off 1 base at V and 7 bases at J, with 13 bases between the two ends. The CDR3 extends over 15 amino acids. This CDR3 is CASSQGALASEKLFF. In nucleotides, the CDR3 is TGCGCCAGCAGCCAAGGGGCCCTAGCGAGTGAAAAACTGTTTTTT.